The rows below give T cell receptor beta chains drawn from one sample of a study of CD8+ T cells in alopecia areata. Sequenced by immunoSEQ multiplex PCR; TCRdb stores in-frame clones only, minus some. The sample lists approximately 99,000 clones, 55% to 70% occurring once. The specimen sequenced was NKG2D-low CD8+ T cells sorted from blood. These receptors came from a human donor with alopecia areata. Both conserved end residues are part of each CDR3.

v_call	j_call	cdr3_aa
TRBV6-1	TRBJ1-2	CAAGLSPSYGYTF
TRBV5-1	TRBJ2-7	CASSLTGPTIGEQYF
TRBV6-4	TRBJ2-3	CASSVSGTDTQYF
TRBV5-6	TRBJ2-5	CASSLARETQYF
TRBV11-2	TRBJ2-3	CASSPPPSQQDTDTQYF
TRBV7-2	TRBJ2-7	CASSLVPGDSNYEQYF
TRBV19	TRBJ2-1	CASSIAQGSLNEQFF
TRBV29-1	TRBJ2-3	CSVEEPSASTDTQYF
TRBV25-1	TRBJ2-2	CASSEYWNTGELFF
TRBV11-2	TRBJ2-1	CASSFEWGLDNEQFF
TRBV11-2	TRBJ2-7	CASSYGGSRDEQYF
TRBV27	TRBJ1-2	CASSPGTADYGYTF
TRBV27	TRBJ2-1	CASSSPSGQAQFF
TRBV29-1	TRBJ2-2	CSVEDARTNTGELFF
TRBV27	TRBJ1-2	CASKDRDRYGYTF
TRBV5-6	TRBJ1-5	CASSREGQGEPNQPQHF
TRBV2	TRBJ2-1	CASGIDYEQFF
TRBV20-1	TRBJ1-2	CTHPYGYTF
TRBV27	TRBJ2-1	CASGFSHNEQFF
TRBV19	TRBJ1-1	CASSGMADEDTEAFF
TRBV6-5	TRBJ2-7	CASSYSGSYEQYF
TRBV7-9	TRBJ2-1	CASSSPGQDNEQFF
TRBV5-6	TRBJ1-5	CASSLRELSNQPQHF
TRBV6-1	TRBJ2-7	CASSEAGDYEQYF
TRBV10-3	TRBJ2-2	CAILAHTGELFF
TRBV4-1	TRBJ2-3	CASRRTDGFTDTQYF
TRBV27	TRBJ2-7	CASSFSSRYEQYF
TRBV27	TRBJ2-7	CASRRAGGSYEQYF
TRBV13	TRBJ2-7	CASSLGSSGRIDEQYF
TRBV11-2	TRBJ1-5	CASSLAVNQPQHF
TRBV9	TRBJ2-5	CASSGLAGGPQETQYF
TRBV9	TRBJ2-7	CASSVDITYEQYF
TRBV27	TRBJ2-3	CASVDGTSGTDTQYF
TRBV7-9	NA	CASSNRDRGEREQYF
TRBV6-5	TRBJ2-2	CASSYYGELFF
TRBV14	TRBJ2-1	CASSPISNEQFF
TRBV2	TRBJ2-7	CASSEAPYEQYF
TRBV11-2	TRBJ2-3	CASSFRMGADTQYF
TRBV6-1	TRBJ2-7	CASSDPDTSYEQYF
TRBV28	TRBJ2-5	CASSTLMEQGAETQYF
TRBV28	TRBJ2-5	CASSAATGGQETQYF
TRBV9	TRBJ2-6	CASGSAGANVLTF
TRBV2	TRBJ2-5	CASSEPGLLETQYF
TRBV29-1	TRBJ2-3	CSVETGTTTGDTQYF
TRBV28	TRBJ2-3	CASTGQASSSTDTQYF
TRBV9	TRBJ1-5	CASSSGQLNQPQHF
TRBV27	TRBJ1-2	CASSLAGTGGVAGYTF
TRBV21-1	TRBJ1-5	CASSKVGPKQNGNQPQHF
TRBV6-5	TRBJ2-1	CASSYGGSSYNEQFF
TRBV29-1	TRBJ2-1	CSVDPGQGAYNEQFF
TRBV7-6	TRBJ2-7	CASSSRQNSYEQYF
TRBV27	TRBJ2-2	CASSLGTLTGELFF
TRBV9	TRBJ2-2	CASSAYGTVVSTGELFF
TRBV7-6	TRBJ2-7	CASSLAQDSYEQYF
TRBV27	TRBJ2-7	CASSFRRETDEQYF